These 32 T cell receptor beta chains originate from one sample sequenced in a study of blood T cell repertoires in COVID-19 (dated by TCRdb to between 2020 and 2021). Library preparation used the immunoSEQ multiplex PCR assay. Drawn from immuneACCESS, this table holds only the in-frame rearrangements with V and J called that TCRdb kept. Clones are partly lost; checked studies trace under half to an unresolved V gene and leave the rest unexplained. The sample yields about 190,000 clones; approximately 91% were counted once. 6.7% of the sample rests with the top ten. Sequencing was carried out using peripheral blood. These receptors all come from a man aged 35 to 55 with acute or convalescent COVID-19.

The chain uses TRBV14 and TRBJ2-7, with 7 bases that match TRBD1. Trimming removed 1 base from V and 2 bases from J; junction bases left unmatched: 5. Germline CDR1 reads SGHDN; CDR2 reads FVKESK. The CDR3 has 15 residues. DNA of the CDR3: TGTGCCAGCAGCCAAGTGGGACAGCTACCCTACGAGCAGTACTTC. Its translation is CASSQVGQLPYEQYF.

The gene calls are TRBV2 and TRBJ1-5; D is perhaps TRBD1 (5 bases). V was pared by 6 bases and J by 2 bases, with 8 bases between. The CDR3 extends over 13 amino acids. CDR1 and CDR2 from the germline V gene are SNHLY and FYNNEI. The CDR3, as DNA: TGTGCCAGCAGGACAGAAGGCAATCAGCCCCAGCATTTT. This gives the protein CASRTEGNQPQHF.

V usage is TRBV7-8 and J usage is TRBJ1-4; maybe TRBD1 (6 bases). Trimming left V 1 base short and J 3 bases short, with 15 bases between. The CDR3 is 17 residues long. Germline values: CDR1 SGHVS, CDR2 FQNEAQ. CDR3 DNA sequence: TGTGCCAGCAGCTTAGTAGGGGGAAGAGGAGCTAATGAAAAACTGTTTTTT. Amino acids: CASSLVGGRGANEKLFF.

The rearrangement joins TRBV2 to TRBJ1-4, with TRBD1 matching over 8 bases. This CDR3 contains 15 residues. In germline, CDR1 is SNHLY, CDR2 FYNNEI. V trimming: 6 bases; J trimming: 0 bases; junction bases outside the gene matches: 3. The CDR3 protein is CASRQGAATNEKLFF. CDR3 in DNA: TGTGCCAGCAGGCAGGGGGCAGCAACTAATGAAAAACTGTTTTTT.

This chain links TRBV10-3 with TRBJ2-7; 11 positions agree with TRBD2. CDR3 length equals 14 residues. The V gene end was trimmed by 6 bases and the J gene end by 2 bases; junction bases not matched to a gene: 3. The V gene's germline CDR1 is ENHRY and CDR2 SYGVKD. CDR3 region: CAIRLAGGPYEQYF. For the CDR3, the DNA is TGTGCCATCAGGTTAGCGGGGGGGCCCTACGAGCAGTACTTC.

This sequence joins TRBV4-1 and TRBJ2-5; D perhaps matches TRBD1 (6 bases). Deletions cut 0 bases from V and 5 bases from J, with 13 bases between. The germline gives CDR1 MGHRA, CDR2 YSYEKL. This CDR3 has 15 residues. The DNA of the CDR3 is TGCGCCAGCAGCCAAGATGGGGGCTGGGTGGAGACCCAGTACTTC. It yields the protein CASSQDGGWVETQYF.

V gene TRBV7-2 combines with J gene TRBJ1-1; 10 positions match TRBD1. V lost 5 bases and J lost 5; bases outside the gene matches: 5. Germline V gives CDR1 SGHTA, CDR2 FQGNSA. The CDR3 is 14 amino acids. As DNA, the CDR3 is TGTGCCAGCAGCACGGACAGGGGGGGAACTGAAGCTTTCTTT. It specifies CASSTDRGGTEAFF. The entire variable domain, with the rest obtained from reference TRBV7-2 and TRBJ1-1, is as follows: GAGVSQSPSNKVTEKGKDVELRCDPISGHTALYWYRQSLGQGLEFLIYFQGNSAPDKSGLPSDRFSAERTGGSVSTLTIQRTQQEDSAVYLCASSTDRGGTEAFFGQGTRLTVV.

This chain connects TRBV15 to TRBJ1-5; 11 bases align to TRBD1. V dropped 1 base and J dropped 0; count of bases not matched to a gene: 2. The CDR3 is made up of 17 amino acids. Germline V gene data show CDR1 as LNHNV and CDR2 as YYDKDF (reference sequence). CDR3 sequence (DNA): TGTGCCACCAGCAGAGGGGACAGGGGGGGTAGCAATCAGCCCCAGCATTTT. Its translation is CATSRGDRGGSNQPQHF.

This chain links TRBV5-1 with TRBJ2-1; 9 positions match TRBD2. The CDR3 runs to 15 residues. J gave up 8 bases and V 6 bases, and 12 bases lay outside the gene matches. Germline V gives CDR1 SGHRS, CDR2 YFSETQ. CDR3 amino acids: CASKMAGGPRYEQFF. In DNA form, the CDR3 reads TGCGCCAGCAAAATGGCGGGGGGGCCCCGATATGAGCAGTTCTTC.

The V call is TRBV19, the J call TRBJ2-5; 10 bases agree with TRBD2. With V trimmed by 2 bases and J by 5 bases, 5 bases remained unmatched. The germline V gene encodes CDR1 LNHDA and CDR2 SQIVND (reference sequence). This CDR3 has 15 residues. For the CDR3, the DNA is TGTGCCAGTAGTATAACAGCGGGGGGGGCGGAGACCCAGTACTTC. Amino acid sequence: CASSITAGGAETQYF.

V gene TRBV5-1 combines with J gene TRBJ1-4, with TRBD1 matching 11 bases. The CDR3 has 16 amino acids. Losses at the gene ends were 4 bases for V and 3 bases for J; bases not matched to a gene: 5. CDR1 SGHRS and CDR2 YFSETQ come from the germline V gene. For the CDR3, the DNA is TGCGCCAGCAGCACAAGGACAGGGGGCCCTAATGAAAAACTGTTTTTT. Protein: CASSTRTGGPNEKLFF.

The rearrangement uses TRBV9 and TRBJ2-7, with 7 bases matching TRBD1. With V trimmed by 0 bases and J by 4 bases, 7 bases remained unmatched. The germline V gene has CDR1 SGDLS and CDR2 YYNGEE. CDR3 length: 15 amino acids. CDR3 DNA: TGTGCCAGCAGCGTAGGTGCGCAGGGGGTGTACGAGCAGTACTTC. Translating it yields CASSVGAQGVYEQYF.

V usage is TRBV13 and J usage is TRBJ1-1; tentatively, D is TRBD1 (5 bases). V gave up 5 bases and J gave up 1 base, with 17 bases separating them. CDR3 size: 16 residues. The germline CDR1 and CDR2 sequences are PRHDT and FYEKMQ (reference sequence). CDR3 sequence: CASSPTRRASNTEAFF. For the CDR3, the DNA is TGTGCCAGCAGCCCAACTCGCAGGGCCTCGAACACTGAAGCTTTCTTT. The full variable domain, with the rest looked up from reference TRBV13 and TRBJ1-1, is AAGVIQSPRHLIKEKRETATLKCYPIPRHDTVYWYQQGPGQDPQFLISFYEKMQSDKGSIPDRFSAQQFSDYHSELNMSSLELGDSALYFCASSPTRRASNTEAFFGQGTRLTVV.

V is TRBV25-1 and J is TRBJ1-5; possibly TRBD1 for D (6 bases). The CDR3 is 17 residues long. V lost 11 bases and J 6 bases, leaving 29 bases between the germline ends. CDR1 MGHDK and CDR2 SYGVNS come from the germline V gene. CDR3 in DNA: TGTGCCCGACAAGAGGGAAAAAGGGGGATTTCAGCTCAGCCCCAGCATTTT. Amino acids: CARQEGKRGISAQPQHF.

This chain connects TRBV7-2 to TRBJ2-7; 11 bases match TRBD2. This CDR3 spans 15 amino acids. Germline assignment: CDR1 SGHTA and CDR2 FQGNSA. J was trimmed by 5 bases and V by 5 bases; bases with no gene match: 8. The CDR3 sequence: CASSVLAGGVDEQYF. In DNA form, the CDR3 reads TGTGCCAGCAGCGTTCTAGCGGGGGGCGTCGACGAGCAGTACTTC.

This chain links TRBV5-1 with TRBJ1-1, with TRBD1 as a possible D gene (5 bases). The length of the CDR3 is 13 residues. Germline loops: CDR1 SGHRS, CDR2 YFSETQ. The germline V and J ends were trimmed by 0 bases and 8 bases, with 11 bases remaining between them. The CDR3 is CASSLAEAGEAFF. CDR3 DNA sequence: TGCGCCAGCAGCTTGGCGGAAGCAGGGGAAGCTTTCTTT.

The rearrangement uses TRBV11-3 and TRBJ2-1, with a tentative D call TRBD2 (6 bases). The CDR3 loop spans 14 amino acids. Germline CDR1 is SGHNT and CDR2 is YENEEA. Trimming removed 4 bases at V and 7 bases at J, with 14 bases between. The CDR3 loop reads CASSSRTGVNEQFF. In nucleotides, the CDR3 is TGTGCCAGCAGCTCAAGAACGGGGGTGAATGAGCAGTTCTTC.

This clone appeared many times. The CDR3, as DNA: TGTGCCAGTAGCTGGACAGGGACGCGTGAAAAACTGTTTTTT. Amino acid sequence: CASSWTGTREKLFF. This chain uses TRBV19 with TRBJ1-4, with 8 bases lining up with TRBD1. The CDR3 extends over 14 amino acids. Germline values: CDR1 LNHDA, CDR2 SQIVND (reference sequence). V lost 6 bases and J lost 7; bases outside the gene matches: 7.

The CDR3 DNA reads as TGTGCCATAAGCCAGGGGAACAATCAGCCCCAGCATTTT. Protein: CAISQGNNQPQHF. The chain employs TRBV10-3 and TRBJ1-5; a possible D gene is TRBD1 (6 bases). Germline loops: CDR1 ENHRY, CDR2 SYGVKD. Trimming took 9 bases from V and 3 from J, leaving 12 bases between them. The CDR3 runs 13 residues.

This CDR3 is CASSAGHSIANEQFF. The CDR3 coding sequence is TGTGCCAGCAGCGCAGGCCATTCCATCGCCAATGAGCAGTTCTTC. This chain joins TRBV9 and TRBJ2-1, with D uncertain. V dropped 3 bases and J dropped 6 bases, with 16 bases sitting between them. CDR1 is SGDLS and CDR2 is YYNGEE in the germline V gene. The CDR3 consists of 15 residues. The full variable domain, with the rest looked up from reference TRBV9 and TRBJ2-1, is DSGVTQTPKHLITATGQRVTLRCSPRSGDLSVYWYQQSLDQGLQFLIQYYNGEERAKGNILERFSAQQFPDLHSELNLSSLELGDSALYFCASSAGHSIANEQFFGPGTRLTVL.

The chain combines TRBV5-4 with TRBJ2-3, with 12 positions matching TRBD2. The CDR3 has 18 amino acids. Per the germline V gene, CDR1 is SGHNT and CDR2 is YYREEE (reference sequence). With V trimmed by 4 bases and J by 2 bases, 11 bases remained unmatched. The chain's CDR3 is CASSPGQTSGGNTDTQYF. In DNA form, the CDR3 reads TGTGCCAGCAGCCCCGGACAGACTAGCGGGGGAAACACAGATACGCAGTATTTT.

The chain couples TRBV5-1 to TRBJ2-3, with 8 bases fitting TRBD2. Germline V gives CDR1 SGHRS, CDR2 YFSETQ. V lost 4 bases and J lost 4; bases outside the gene matches: 8. The CDR3 runs to 15 residues. The CDR3 sequence: CASSNAGGWSDTQYF. CDR3 sequence (DNA): TGCGCCAGCAGCAATGCGGGGGGCTGGTCAGATACGCAGTATTTT. Full variable domain (remainder filled in from reference TRBV5-1 and TRBJ2-3): KAGVTQTPRYLIKTRGQQVTLSCSPISGHRSVSWYQQTPGQGLQFLFEYFSETQRNKGNFPGRFSGRQFSNSRSEMNVSTLELGDSALYLCASSNAGGWSDTQYFGPGTRLTVL.

The J gene is TRBJ1-2, the V gene TRBV3-1 (or the pseudogene TRBV3-2); 10 bases match TRBD1. The J segment lost 6 bases and the V segment lost 7 bases, leaving 8 bases of the junction unmatched. Germline V CDR1 and CDR2: LGHDT, YNNKEL (reference sequence). The CDR3 loop spans 14 amino acids. The CDR3 region is CASTDRDRGNGYTF. In DNA form, the CDR3 reads TGTGCCAGCACCGATCGGGACAGGGGTAATGGCTACACCTTC.

The chain combines TRBV7-3 with TRBJ2-1, with TRBD2 identical over 9 bases. Germline V gene data show CDR1 as SGHTA and CDR2 as FQGTGA. J lost 5 bases, V lost 8 bases, and 7 bases had no gene match. There are 14 residues in the CDR3. The CDR3 nucleotides read TGTGCCAGCGGGAGCGGGGGGCCAAACAATGAGCAGTTCTTC. This encodes CASGSGGPNNEQFF. Together with reference TRBV7-3 and TRBJ2-1, the CDR3 gives the full variable domain: GAGVSQTPSNKVTEKGKYVELRCDPISGHTALYWYRQSLGQGPEFLIYFQGTGAADDSGLPNDRFFAVRPEGSVSTLKIQRTERGDSAVYLCASGSGGPNNEQFFGPGTRLTVL.

The table lists this clone with a count of one. The rearrangement links TRBV18 to TRBJ1-2, with 8 bases matching TRBD1. Germline loops: CDR1 KGHSH, CDR2 LQKENI. CDR3 length equals 15 residues. With 3 bases clipped from V and 3 bases from J, the junction kept 6 bases outside the gene matches. CDR3 sequence: CASSPTRTGYYGYTF. In nucleotides, the CDR3 is TGTGCCAGCTCACCTACCCGGACAGGGTACTATGGCTACACCTTC.

V and J are TRBV7-9 and TRBJ1-2, with D perhaps TRBD1 (5 bases). The CDR3 consists of 15 residues. The germline gives CDR1 SEHNR, CDR2 FQNEAQ (reference sequence). The V gene lost 1 base and the J gene lost 5 bases, with 14 bases spanning the gap. CDR3 sequence (DNA): TGTGCCAGCAGCTTAGACGACAGTAATACATATGGCTACACCTTC. Translating gives CASSLDDSNTYGYTF.

The J gene is TRBJ2-1, the V gene TRBV5-6, with D possibly matching TRBD1 (6 bases). CDR1 is SGHDT and CDR2 is YYEEEE in the germline V gene. This CDR3 has 17 amino acids. Trimming pared 1 base from V and 0 bases from J, leaving 14 bases between. The CDR3 region has the DNA TGTGCCAGCAGCTTGTCGGGACACCTGAGCTCCTACAATGAGCAGTTCTTC. Its translation: CASSLSGHLSSYNEQFF. Looking up the rest from reference TRBV5-6 and TRBJ2-1 gives the full variable domain: DAGVTQSPTHLIKTRGQQVTLRCSPKSGHDTVSWYQQALGQGPQFIFQYYEEEERQRGNFPDRFSGHQFPNYSSELNVNALLLGDSALYLCASSLSGHLSSYNEQFFGPGTRLTVL.

The V gene is TRBV3-1 (or the pseudogene TRBV3-2), the J gene TRBJ1-6; TRBD1 matches at 11 bases. CDR1 and CDR2 (germline): LGHDT, YNNKEL (reference sequence). This CDR3 is built from 14 residues. V was pared by 6 bases and J by 10 bases, with 5 bases of the junction left unmatched. The DNA of the CDR3 is TGTGCCAGCAGGAAGGGACAGGGGGAATCACCCCTCCACTTT. This gives the protein CASRKGQGESPLHF.

V usage is TRBV27 and J usage is TRBJ2-2; D unresolved. The CDR3 has 13 amino acids. Germline values: CDR1 MNHEY, CDR2 SMNVEV (reference sequence). Trimming took off 0 bases at V and 8 bases at J, with 7 bases between the two ends. CDR3 protein: CASSLSPTGELFF. For the CDR3, the DNA is TGTGCCAGCAGTTTATCGCCGACAGGGGAGCTGTTTTTT.

The chain has TRBV2 and TRBJ1-1; D uncertain. Trimming removed 6 bases at V and 1 base at J, with 6 bases between. This CDR3 comprises 12 residues. Germline CDR1 and CDR2: SNHLY and FYNNEI. Written as DNA, the CDR3 is TGTGCCAGCAGGGGCCGGAACACTGAAGCTTTCTTT. It translates to CASRGRNTEAFF.

The chain links TRBV10-3 to TRBJ1-5, with D uncertain. V shed 4 bases and J shed 1 base, with 11 bases lying between them. CDR3 length: 15 amino acids. CDR1 and CDR2 from the germline V gene are ENHRY and SYGVKD. As DNA, the CDR3 is TGTGCCATCAGTGCTGGACTAGAAAGCAATCAGCCCCAGCATTTT. Its protein product is CAISAGLESNQPQHF.

This chain joins TRBV3-1 (or the pseudogene TRBV3-2) and TRBJ2-7; TRBD2 matches at 9 bases. CDR1 and CDR2 from the germline V gene are LGHDT and YNNKEL (reference sequence). J was trimmed by 3 bases and V by 8 bases; bases with no gene match: 5. The CDR3 sequence is 13 residues long. CDR3 loop: CASSRGGHYEQYF. The DNA of the CDR3 is TGTGCCAGCTCGCGGGGGGGTCACTACGAGCAGTACTTC.